The sequence of this TCR beta chain was determined in a study of T-cell memory formation after mild COVID-19. The germline CDR1 and CDR2 sequences are SQVTM and ANQGSEA. V lost 5 bases, J lost 6 bases, and 9 bases stayed unmatched. The CDR3 covers 13 residues. MiXCR, run by TCRdb on the 5' RACE reads, gives a single entry per CDR3 protein. The repertoire holds 120,000 to 150,000 distinct CDR3 sequences, with roughly 21% as singletons. The sequence was obtained from an adult woman who had mild COVID-19 (a few samples of this study predate the infection). Cell type and time point are not known. The V gene is TRBV29-1, the J gene TRBJ1-2, with 7 bases that match TRBD1. The specimen sequenced was PBMCs or a T cell subset sorted from them (not recorded which). CDR3 sequence reads: CSVLQGLTDGYTF. For the CDR3, the DNA is TGCAGCGTTCTACAGGGGCTAACCGATGGCTACACCTTC.